One sample yielded the 20 T cell receptor beta chains listed below, sequenced in a study of OX40 agonist ivuxolimab in advanced cancers. The table came from immunoSEQ multiplex PCR; TCRdb's copy has only in-frame clones and leaves some out. The table shows about 50,000 clones, with roughly 92% occurring only once. The sample was CD4+ or CD8+ T cells sorted from blood, taken in a trial of the OX40 agonist ivuxolimab. Receptor source: an adult with an advanced solid tumor such as melanoma, head and neck, liver or kidney cancer.

This clone has just one count. The chain uses TRBV9 and TRBJ2-2; perhaps TRBD1 as D (9 bases). CDR3 size: 19 residues. Germline CDR1 SGDLS, CDR2 YYNGEE. Deletions cut 2 bases from V and 4 bases from J, with 24 bases between. CDR3 DNA: TGTGCCAGCAGCGTCCCCCGGACAGGGGCGAGCGGGAGCACCGGGGAGCTGTTTTTT. Residues: CASSVPRTGASGSTGELFF. Full variable domain (missing parts from reference TRBV9 and TRBJ2-2): DSGVTQTPKHLITATGQRVTLRCSPRSGDLSVYWYQQSLDQGLQFLIQYYNGEERAKGNILERFSAQQFPDLHSELNLSSLELGDSALYFCASSVPRTGASGSTGELFFGEGSRLTVL.

This chain's CDR3 is CASSEAGGNQPQHF. DNA of the CDR3: TGTGCCAGCAGTGAAGCGGGTGGCAATCAGCCCCAGCATTTT. This sequence joins TRBV25-1 and TRBJ1-5; D unclear. Per the germline V gene, CDR1 is MGHDK and CDR2 is SYGVNS. V shed 2 bases and J shed 2 bases, with 7 bases lying between them. The CDR3 covers 14 residues.

A few counts support this clone. The rearrangement joins TRBV13 to TRBJ2-2; 8 bases agree with TRBD2. The J segment lost 0 bases and the V segment lost 5 bases, leaving 11 bases of the junction unmatched. Germline V CDR1 and CDR2: PRHDT, FYEKMQ (reference sequence). The CDR3 runs 18 residues. CDR3 residues: CASSPLRASGSNTGELFF. The CDR3 coding sequence is TGTGCCAGCAGCCCCCTCAGAGCTAGCGGGTCGAACACCGGGGAGCTGTTTTTT.

This chain connects TRBV15 to TRBJ2-3; D unresolved. V was trimmed by 4 bases and J by 4 bases, leaving 15 bases between them. The CDR3 length is 15 residues. The germline CDR1 and CDR2 sequences are LNHNV and YYDKDF (reference sequence). CDR3: CATSMIVSPPDTQYF. In nucleotides, the CDR3 is TGTGCCACCAGCATGATTGTTTCTCCCCCAGATACGCAGTATTTT.

The chain is built from TRBV27 and TRBJ2-5; the D gene is possibly TRBD2 (6 bases). Trimming cost V 6 bases and J 9 bases, with 29 bases left between them. From germline, CDR1 is MNHEY and CDR2 SMNVEV (reference sequence). The CDR3 consists of 17 residues. In DNA, the CDR3 is TGTGCCAGCAGCCGACTGAAGGATGGAGGGTGGATAGTGGCCCAGTACTTC. Its protein product is CASSRLKDGGWIVAQYF.

This chain uses TRBV4-1 with TRBJ1-2; D is unresolved. CDR3 length: 16 residues. From germline, CDR1 is MGHRA and CDR2 YSYEKL. Trimming cost V 1 base and J 4 bases, with 16 bases left between them. The CDR3, as DNA: TGCGCCAGCAGCCAAGTTGTCAGCGACACCAGCTATGGCTACACCTTC. Protein sequence: CASSQVVSDTSYGYTF.

The J gene is TRBJ2-7, the V gene TRBV7-9, with D unresolved. There are 13 residues in the CDR3. The V gene lost 4 bases and the J gene lost 0 bases, with 7 bases spanning the gap. CDR1 SEHNR and CDR2 FQNEAQ come from the germline V gene (reference sequence). DNA for the CDR3: TGTGCCAGCAGCTCCCTTGACTCCTACGAGCAGTACTTC. Amino acids: CASSSLDSYEQYF. The whole variable domain, remainder taken from reference TRBV7-9 and TRBJ2-7, is DTGVSQNPRHKITKRGQNVTFRCDPISEHNRLYWYRQTLGQGPEFLTYFQNEAQLEKSRLLSDRFSAERPKGSFSTLEIQRTEQGDSAMYLCASSSLDSYEQYFGPGTRLTVT.

The chain has TRBV9 and TRBJ2-2; weak D call: TRBD1 (5 bases). CDR3 size: 14 residues. V lost 3 bases to trimming and J lost 1 base, with 7 bases between them. CDR1 and CDR2 (germline): SGDLS, YYNGEE. CDR3 sequence: CASSEGMNTGELFF. In DNA, the CDR3 is TGTGCCAGCAGCGAGGGGATGAACACCGGGGAGCTGTTTTTT.

The rearrangement uses TRBV4-2 and TRBJ1-5; D is unresolved. Trimming pared 3 bases from V and 3 bases from J, leaving 30 bases between. In germline, CDR1 is LGHNA, CDR2 YNFKEQ. There are 21 residues in the CDR3. CDR3 amino acids: CASSHGDLNSTPGGPNQPQHF. The CDR3 DNA sequence: TGTGCCAGCAGCCACGGCGACCTCAATAGTACGCCGGGTGGACCCAATCAGCCCCAGCATTTT.

The chain uses TRBV28 and TRBJ2-2, with unresolved D. Germline CDR1 reads MDHEN; CDR2 reads SYDVKM. The ends were cut back, 5 bases at V and 4 bases at J, with 5 bases in the middle. This CDR3 has 12 amino acids. In nucleotides, the CDR3 is TGTGCCAGCAGTCCCTTCACCGGGGAGCTGTTTTTT. It encodes CASSPFTGELFF.

This chain uses TRBV27 with TRBJ2-3; the D is unclear. CDR1 is MNHEY, CDR2 SMNVEV, per germline (reference sequence). The CDR3 has 15 amino acids. The germline V and J ends were trimmed by 3 bases and 2 bases, with 12 bases remaining between them. The CDR3 DNA follows: TGTGCCAGCAGTTTCTTCGGCAGACCCACAGATACGCAGTATTTT. It specifies CASSFFGRPTDTQYF.

The J gene is TRBJ2-7, the V gene TRBV13; 8 bases fit TRBD2. With V trimmed by 3 bases and J by 2 bases, 3 bases remained unmatched. The CDR3 has 14 amino acids. Germline V lookup: CDR1 PRHDT, CDR2 FYEKMQ (reference sequence). The CDR3 sequence: CASSLGTRAYEQYF. CDR3 coding DNA: TGTGCCAGCAGCTTGGGGACTAGGGCCTACGAGCAGTACTTC.

The rearrangement joins TRBV13 to TRBJ2-1; 8 bases align to TRBD2. Germline values: CDR1 PRHDT, CDR2 FYEKMQ (reference sequence). CDR3 length: 15 residues. V gave up 4 bases and J gave up 0 bases; unmatched junction bases: 2. The CDR3 here is CASSSTSGSYNEQFF. CDR3 in DNA: TGTGCCAGCAGCTCTACTAGCGGCTCCTACAATGAGCAGTTCTTC.

The chain has TRBV6-5 and TRBJ2-7; possible D gene TRBD1, 6 bases. Trimming removed 3 bases from V and 3 bases from J, with 9 bases in between. Per germline, CDR1 MNHEY and CDR2 SVGAGI. CDR3 length equals 13 residues. CDR3 DNA sequence: TGTGCCAGCAGTTATGAACAGGGCTACGAGCAGTACTTC. This translates into CASSYEQGYEQYF.

This rearrangement joins TRBV4-3 to TRBJ2-7; D is perhaps TRBD1 or TRBD2 (5 bases each). V lost 2 bases and J 2 bases, leaving 10 bases between the germline ends. The CDR3 has 14 residues. Germline assignment: CDR1 LGHNA and CDR2 YSLEER. CDR3 region: CASSQSGTAYEQYF. In DNA, the CDR3 is TGCGCCAGCAGCCAAAGTGGGACCGCCTACGAGCAGTACTTC.

The V and J genes are TRBV7-3 and TRBJ2-2, with D hard to call. Trimming took off 3 bases at V and 3 bases at J, with 8 bases between the two ends. There are 14 residues in the CDR3. Per the germline V gene, CDR1 is SGHTA and CDR2 is FQGTGA. Here the CDR3 DNA reads TGTGCCAGCAGCTTCGGAGTAGACACCGGGGAGCTGTTTTTT. Protein: CASSFGVDTGELFF.

This clone was detected only once. The chain joins TRBV28 to TRBJ2-1; tentative D call: TRBD1 (5 bases). CDR1 is MDHEN, CDR2 SYDVKM, per germline. The CDR3 is made up of 15 amino acids. V lost 3 bases, J lost 2 bases, and 11 bases lay in between. CDR3 in amino acids: CASSFRQKAYNEQFF. The CDR3 bases are TGTGCCAGCAGTTTTCGACAGAAAGCCTACAATGAGCAGTTCTTC.

The rearrangement links TRBV27 to TRBJ2-1, with 10 positions matching TRBD1. J lost 0 bases, V lost 8 bases, and 7 bases had no gene match. Germline-derived CDR1 and CDR2 are MNHEY and SMNVEV (reference sequence). The CDR3 contains 16 residues. The CDR3 region has the DNA TGTGCCAGCGCTCGACAGGGGGCGGACTCCTACAATGAGCAGTTCTTC. Translating it yields CASARQGADSYNEQFF.

DNA for the CDR3: TGTGCCAGTAGTCGGACTGAGAACACCGGGGAGCTGTTTTTT. It translates to CASSRTENTGELFF. The chain links TRBV19 to TRBJ2-2; D is possibly TRBD2 (5 bases). The CDR3 runs to 14 residues. The V gene lost 5 bases and the J gene lost 1 base, with 8 bases spanning the gap. Germline V gene data show CDR1 as LNHDA and CDR2 as SQIVND (reference sequence).

This clone is a singleton in its sample. The genes are TRBV7-9 and TRBJ2-7; TRBD2 matches at 8 bases. CDR3 size: 15 residues. J was trimmed by 7 bases and V by 4 bases; bases with no gene match: 12. Germline CDR1 is SEHNR and CDR2 is FQNEAQ (reference sequence). CDR3 DNA sequence: TGTGCCAGCAGCTACCCGGGACTAGGGGTGATGGAGCAGTACTTC. It codes for CASSYPGLGVMEQYF.